Listed below are T cell receptor beta chains from one sample, sequenced in a study of response to subunit inactivated influenza vaccine. TCRdb ran MiXCR on the RT-PCR reads and lists one entry per CDR3 protein. The sample records hundreds of thousands of distinct CDR3 sequences, about 25% being singletons. The material sequenced was CD4+ T cells sorted from PBMCs, taken 4 to 6 days after vaccination. These TCRs come from a man aged 50-60 years who received an inactivated influenza vaccine. The CDR3 runs from the conserved cysteine through the conserved F or W. A D gene is named only where the DNA matches it firmly. For some rows the clone size is stated as once, few or many, or as a class when expanded; others skip it.

TRBV30	TRBD1	NA	TRBJ2-3	17	CAWNTGTGDLSTDTQYF	TGTGCCTGGAATACCGGGACAGGGGACCTTAGCACAGATACGCAGTATTTT
TRBV24-1	TRBD1	NA	TRBJ2-5	15	CATSRGQGLQETQYF	TGTGCCACCAGTCGAGGACAGGGCCTGCAAGAGACCCAGTACTTC
TRBV6-1	TRBD1	few	TRBJ1-5	16	CASSERRGQGSQPQHF	TGTGCCAGCAGTGAACGTCGAGGACAGGGTAGTCAGCCCCAGCATTTT
TRBV12-5	NA	few	TRBJ2-1	13	CASGRGANNEQFF	TGTGCTAGTGGCCGTGGGGCAAACAATGAGCAGTTCTTC
TRBV11-2	TRBD1	few	TRBJ2-2	17	CASSLDRDRANTGELFF	TGTGCCAGCAGCTTAGACAGGGACAGGGCGAACACCGGGGAGCTGTTTTTT
TRBV20-1	TRBD1	NA	TRBJ1-4	14	CSATTGALGEKLFF	TGCAGTGCGACGACAGGGGCGCTGGGTGAAAAACTGTTTTTT
TRBV20-1	TRBD2	NA	TRBJ2-5	12	CSASGRRETQYF	TGCAGTGCTAGCGGGAGGAGGGAGACCCAGTACTTC
TRBV5-1	NA	few	TRBJ2-7	15	CASRKLGTVTYEQYF	TGCGCCAGCAGAAAACTCGGGACTGTAACCTACGAGCAGTACTTC
TRBV11-2	NA	medium-sized	TRBJ1-1	14	CASSRTPLNTEAFF	TGTGCCAGCAGTCGGACCCCTTTGAACACTGAAGCTTTCTTT
TRBV20-1	NA	few	TRBJ2-3	11	CSARGPDTQYF	TGCAGTGCTAGAGGCCCAGATACGCAGTATTTT
TRBV20-1	NA	NA	TRBJ2-7	14	CSARDKTITYEQYF	TGCAGTGCTAGAGATAAAACGATTACCTACGAGCAGTACTTC
TRBV28	NA	many	TRBJ2-6	16	CASSRNTLSGANVLTF	TGTGCCAGCTCCCGTAATACCCTCTCTGGGGCCAACGTCCTGACTTTC
TRBV7-2	NA	few	TRBJ2-5	12	CASSLERGAQYF	TGTGCCAGCAGCTTAGAACGCGGGGCCCAGTACTTC
TRBV4-1	NA	NA	TRBJ2-7	15	CASSHGQKLSYEQYF	TGCGCCAGCAGCCATGGACAGAAACTCTCCTACGAGCAGTACTTC
TRBV2	NA	few	TRBJ2-7	11	CASRQVYEQYF	TGTGCCAGCAGGCAGGTTTACGAGCAGTACTTC
TRBV20-1	NA	few	TRBJ2-7	14	CSARDSRQSYEQYF	TGCAGTGCTAGAGATTCGAGACAGTCCTACGAGCAGTACTTC
TRBV19	NA	few	TRBJ2-5	13	CASSNTGGETQYF	TGTGCCAGTAGCAATACCGGTGGGGAGACCCAGTACTTC